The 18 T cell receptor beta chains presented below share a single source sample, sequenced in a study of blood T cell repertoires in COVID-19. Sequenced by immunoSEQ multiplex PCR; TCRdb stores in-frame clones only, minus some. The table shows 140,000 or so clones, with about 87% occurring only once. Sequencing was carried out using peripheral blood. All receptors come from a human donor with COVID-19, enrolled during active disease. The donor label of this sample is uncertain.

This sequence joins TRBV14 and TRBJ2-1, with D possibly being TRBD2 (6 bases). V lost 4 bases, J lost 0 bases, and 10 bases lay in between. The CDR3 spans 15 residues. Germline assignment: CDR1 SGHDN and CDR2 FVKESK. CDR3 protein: CASSPGLSSYNEQFF. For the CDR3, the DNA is TGTGCCAGCAGCCCGGGACTCAGCTCCTACAATGAGCAGTTCTTC.

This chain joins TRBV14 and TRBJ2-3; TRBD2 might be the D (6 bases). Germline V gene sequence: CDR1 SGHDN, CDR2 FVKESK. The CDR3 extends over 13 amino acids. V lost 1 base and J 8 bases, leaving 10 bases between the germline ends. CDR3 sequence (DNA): TGTGCCAGCAGCCAAGGTCAGCGGGTTACGCAGTATTTT. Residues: CASSQGQRVTQYF.

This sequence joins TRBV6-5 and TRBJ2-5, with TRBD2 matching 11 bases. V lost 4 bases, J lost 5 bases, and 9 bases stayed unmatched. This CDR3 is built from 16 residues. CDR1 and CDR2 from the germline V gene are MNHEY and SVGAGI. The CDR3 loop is CASSFLAGGLGETQYF. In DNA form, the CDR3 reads TGTGCCAGCAGTTTTCTAGCGGGGGGCTTGGGGGAGACCCAGTACTTC.

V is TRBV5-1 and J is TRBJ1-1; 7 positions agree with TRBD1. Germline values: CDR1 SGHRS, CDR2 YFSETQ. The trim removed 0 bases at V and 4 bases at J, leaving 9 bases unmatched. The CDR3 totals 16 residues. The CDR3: CASSLDRGGLGTEAFF. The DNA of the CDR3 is TGCGCCAGCAGCTTGGACAGGGGAGGTTTGGGCACTGAAGCTTTCTTT.

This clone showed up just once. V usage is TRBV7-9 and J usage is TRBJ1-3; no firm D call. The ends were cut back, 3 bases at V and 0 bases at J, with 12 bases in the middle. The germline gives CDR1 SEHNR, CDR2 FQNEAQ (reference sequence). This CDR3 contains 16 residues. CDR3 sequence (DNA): TGTGCCAGCAGCTTTGGACTGTTAGACTCTGGAAACACCATATATTTT. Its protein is CASSFGLLDSGNTIYF.

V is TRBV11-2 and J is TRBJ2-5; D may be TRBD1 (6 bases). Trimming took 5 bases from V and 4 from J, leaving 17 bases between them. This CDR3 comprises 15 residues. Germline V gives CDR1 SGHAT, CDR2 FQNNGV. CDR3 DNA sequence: TGTGCCAGCAGCCAGCCCGACAGGAGTGGAGAGACCCAGTACTTC. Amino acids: CASSQPDRSGETQYF.

CDR3 residues: CASSQASQSSGEKLFF. CDR3 in DNA: TGTGCCAGCAGCCAAGCATCTCAGTCGAGCGGTGAAAAACTGTTTTTT. The rearrangement links TRBV3-1 (or the pseudogene TRBV3-2) to TRBJ1-4, with unresolved D. This CDR3 region has 16 residues. Germline CDR1 and CDR2: LGHDT and YNNKEL (reference sequence). V dropped 1 base and J dropped 7 bases, with 16 bases sitting between them.

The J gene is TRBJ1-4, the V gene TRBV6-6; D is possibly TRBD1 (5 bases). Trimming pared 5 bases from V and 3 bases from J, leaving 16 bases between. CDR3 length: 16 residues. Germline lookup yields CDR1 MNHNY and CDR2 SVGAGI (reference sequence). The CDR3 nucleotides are TGTGCCAGCAGTGGCGGACAACAAGCCCCTAATGAAAAACTGTTTTTT. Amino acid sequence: CASSGGQQAPNEKLFF.

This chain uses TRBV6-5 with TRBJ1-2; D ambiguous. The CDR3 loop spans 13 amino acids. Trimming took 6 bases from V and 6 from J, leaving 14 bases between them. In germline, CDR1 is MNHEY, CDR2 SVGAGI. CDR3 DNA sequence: TGTGCCAGCAGCCGGACCGGGGAAAATGGCTACACCTTC. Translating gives CASSRTGENGYTF.

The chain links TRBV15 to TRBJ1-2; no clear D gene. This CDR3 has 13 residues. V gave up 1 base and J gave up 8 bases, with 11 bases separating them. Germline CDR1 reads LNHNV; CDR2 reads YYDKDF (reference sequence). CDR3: CATSRGAELGYTF. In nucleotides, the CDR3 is TGTGCCACCAGCAGAGGGGCCGAACTCGGCTACACCTTC. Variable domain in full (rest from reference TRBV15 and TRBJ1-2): DAMVIQNPRYQVTQFGKPVTLSCSQTLNHNVMYWYQQKSSQAPKLLFHYYDKDFNNEADTPDNFQSRRPNTSFCFLDIRSPGLGDTAMYLCATSRGAELGYTFGSGTRLTVV.

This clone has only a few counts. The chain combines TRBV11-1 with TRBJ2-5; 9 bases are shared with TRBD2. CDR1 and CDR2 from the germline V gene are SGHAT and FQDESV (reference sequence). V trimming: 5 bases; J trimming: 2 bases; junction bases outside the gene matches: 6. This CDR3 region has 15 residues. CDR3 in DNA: TGTGCCAGCAGCCACGGTAGCGGGAGACAAGAGACCCAGTACTTC. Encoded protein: CASSHGSGRQETQYF.

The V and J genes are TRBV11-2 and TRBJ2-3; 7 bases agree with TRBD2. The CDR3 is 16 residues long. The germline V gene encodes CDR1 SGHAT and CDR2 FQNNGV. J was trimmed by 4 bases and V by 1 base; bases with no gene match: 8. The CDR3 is CASSLGLAEGADTQYF. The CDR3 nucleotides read TGTGCCAGCAGCTTAGGGCTAGCGGAAGGGGCAGATACGCAGTATTTT.

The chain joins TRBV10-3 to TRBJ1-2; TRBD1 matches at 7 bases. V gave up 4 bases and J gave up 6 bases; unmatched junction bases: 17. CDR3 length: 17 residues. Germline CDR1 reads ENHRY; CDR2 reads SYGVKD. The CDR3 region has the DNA TGTGCCATCAGTGTTTTCCGGGACAGCCCTGGGGCGGATGGCTACACCTTC. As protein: CAISVFRDSPGADGYTF.

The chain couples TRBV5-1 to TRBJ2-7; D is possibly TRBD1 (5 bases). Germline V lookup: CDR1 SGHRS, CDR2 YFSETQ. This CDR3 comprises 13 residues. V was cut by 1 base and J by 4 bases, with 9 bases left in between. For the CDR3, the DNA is TGCGCCAGCAGCTTGACAGGAGAGTACGAGCAGTACTTC. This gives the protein CASSLTGEYEQYF.

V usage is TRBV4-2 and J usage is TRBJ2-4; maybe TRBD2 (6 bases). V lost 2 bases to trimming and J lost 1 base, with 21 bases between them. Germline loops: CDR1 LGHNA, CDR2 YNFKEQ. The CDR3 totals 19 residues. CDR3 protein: CASSQTPLRGRRAKNIQYF. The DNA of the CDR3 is TGTGCCAGCAGCCAAACCCCGCTTCGGGGGAGGAGGGCCAAAAACATTCAGTACTTC.

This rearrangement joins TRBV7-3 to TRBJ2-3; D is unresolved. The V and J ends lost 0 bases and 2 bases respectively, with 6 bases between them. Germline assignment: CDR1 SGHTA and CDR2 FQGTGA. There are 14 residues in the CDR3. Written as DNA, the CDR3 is TGTGCCAGCAGCTTAACCGGTTACACAGATACGCAGTATTTT. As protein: CASSLTGYTDTQYF.

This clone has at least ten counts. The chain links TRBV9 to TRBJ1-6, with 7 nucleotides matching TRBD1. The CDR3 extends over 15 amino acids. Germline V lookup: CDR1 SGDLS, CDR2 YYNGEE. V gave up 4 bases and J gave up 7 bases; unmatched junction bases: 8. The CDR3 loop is CASSPGTVENSPLHF. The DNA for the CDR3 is TGTGCCAGCAGCCCCGGGACAGTGGAAAATTCACCCCTCCACTTT.

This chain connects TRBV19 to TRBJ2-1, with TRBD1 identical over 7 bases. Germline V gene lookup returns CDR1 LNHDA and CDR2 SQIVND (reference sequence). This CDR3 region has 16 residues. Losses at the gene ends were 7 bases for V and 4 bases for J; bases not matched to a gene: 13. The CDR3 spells CASTAGGQVIYNEQFF. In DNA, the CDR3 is TGTGCCAGTACGGCCGGTGGACAGGTGATTTACAATGAGCAGTTCTTC.